The 22 T cell receptor beta chains presented below share a single source sample, sequenced in a study of CD8+CD57+ T cells in acquired aplastic anemia (dated by TCRdb to 2017 to 2018). TCRdb lists the instrument as Illumina HiSeq 2000. Profiling of TCR beta VDJ combinations and CDR3 sequences used genomic DNA as the template. In TCRdb, the public reads were trimmed at Q25 with fastp and aligned with MiXCR, with productive beta chains retained. Duplicate CDR3 protein sequences are folded into a single record with the most common DNA and genes. Across this sample there are 120,000 or so distinct CDR3 sequences, with over 30% seen only once. Jointly, the top ten make up around 2.5% of the sample. Expansion of CD8+CD57+ cells had been shown by flow cytometry in the patients chosen for sequencing. What was sequenced was sorted CD4+, CD8+, or CD8+CD57+ T cells (not recorded which) from PBMCs. These receptor sequences come from a human donor with aplastic anemia.

This chain connects TRBV9 to TRBJ1-6; D is perhaps TRBD1 (6 bases). Germline CDR1 and CDR2: SGDLS and YYNGEE. Trimming took off 1 base at V and 6 bases at J, with 11 bases between the two ends. The CDR3 totals 15 residues. The CDR3 DNA follows: TGTGCCAGCAGCGTAACAGGGTCCCCTAATTCACCCCTCCACTTT. Its protein is CASSVTGSPNSPLHF.

Note on this clonotype: Its ends do not fully match the called genes, so a read error is possible. The chain couples TRBV10-3 to TRBJ2-7; 8 nucleotides align to TRBD1. From germline, CDR1 is ENHRY and CDR2 SYGVKD. The CDR3 has 14 residues. This chain's CDR3 is CATSDPGTGYEQYF. The CDR3 DNA reads TGTGCCACCAGTGATCCCGGGACAGGCTACGAGCAGTACTTC.

The chain carries TRBV19 and TRBJ2-2; D possibly corresponds to TRBD1 (6 bases). This CDR3 has 14 amino acids. Germline-derived CDR1 and CDR2 are LNHDA and SQIVND (reference sequence). V lost 3 bases and J lost 6, with 11 bases in between. As DNA, the CDR3 is TGTGCCAGTAGTATCTACAGGGAAGCCGGGGAGCTGTTTTTT. Its translation is CASSIYREAGELFF.

This clonotype was detected ten times or more. The V gene is TRBV12-3 or TRBV12-4, the J gene TRBJ1-5; D possibly corresponds to TRBD1 (5 bases). Trimming removed 3 bases from V and 1 base from J, with 10 bases in between. This CDR3 has 15 residues. CDR3 amino acids: CASSLEGKSNQPQHF. The CDR3 DNA reads TGTGCCAGCAGTTTGGAGGGGAAAAGCAATCAGCCCCAGCATTTT.

Ten or more counts support this clonotype. This chain joins TRBV5-6 and TRBJ1-1; TRBD1 might be the D (6 bases). V was shortened by 3 bases and J by 2 bases, with 20 bases between the two germline ends. This CDR3 has 17 amino acids. Germline CDR1 and CDR2: SGHDT and YYEEEE. The CDR3 sequence is CASSSYVTQGYNTEAFF. CDR3 coding DNA: TGTGCCAGCAGCTCTTATGTAACACAGGGTTATAACACTGAAGCTTTCTTT.

The table lists this clonotype with many counts. The gene calls are TRBV7-9 and TRBJ1-3; 8 bases line up with TRBD1. The CDR3 runs to 15 residues. Germline CDR1 reads SEHNR; CDR2 reads FQNEAQ (reference sequence). V was clipped by 2 bases and J by 0 bases; unmatched bases: 0. CDR3 residues: CASSLTGGSGNTIYF. The CDR3 DNA reads TGTGCCAGCAGCTTAACAGGGGGCTCTGGAAACACCATATATTTT. Together with reference TRBV7-9 and TRBJ1-3, the CDR3 gives the full variable domain: DTGVSQNPRHKITKRGQNVTFRCDPISEHNRLYWYRQTLGQGPEFLTYFQNEAQLEKSRLLSDRFSAERPKGSFSTLEIQRTEQGDSAMYLCASSLTGGSGNTIYFGEGSWLTVV.

This clonotype was counted many times. The chain combines TRBV30 with TRBJ1-6, with a tentative D call TRBD1 (5 bases). The length of the CDR3 is 14 residues. Per germline, CDR1 GTSNPN and CDR2 SVGIG (reference sequence). V dropped 4 bases and J dropped 5 bases, with 12 bases sitting between them. The CDR3 nucleotides are TGTGCCTGGACATGGGGACGGGATAATTCACCCCTCCACTTT. Translated: CAWTWGRDNSPLHF. Drawing the rest from reference TRBV30 and TRBJ1-6, the complete variable domain is SQTIHQWPATLVQPVGSPLSLECTVEGTSNPNLYWYRQAAGRGLQLLFYSVGIGQISSEVPQNLSASRPQDRQFILSSKKLLLSDSGFYLCAWTWGRDNSPLHFGNGTRLTVT.

V and J are TRBV7-9 and TRBJ1-1; D is unresolved. Trimming removed 1 base at V and 8 bases at J, with 5 bases between. Germline CDR1 SEHNR, CDR2 FQNEAQ (reference sequence). The CDR3 spans 11 residues. The CDR3 sequence is CASSLGLEAFF. In nucleotides, the CDR3 is TGTGCCAGCAGCTTAGGGCTAGAAGCTTTCTTT.

The chain is built from TRBV12-3 or TRBV12-4 and TRBJ1-1; D is possibly TRBD1 (6 bases). V lost 3 bases to trimming and J lost 9 bases, with 14 bases between them. The CDR3 sequence is 13 residues long. In nucleotides, the CDR3 is TGTGCCAGCAGTTTTCCAGGGGACCCTCAAGCTTTCTTT. It encodes CASSFPGDPQAFF.

This clonotype has at least ten counts. The chain couples TRBV7-3 to TRBJ2-5, with 9 bases matching TRBD2. Trimming took 2 bases from V and 1 from J; bases not matched to a gene: 2. Per germline, CDR1 SGHTA and CDR2 FQGTGA. The CDR3 covers 15 residues. DNA of the CDR3: TGTGCCAGCAGCTTAGGCGGGGGGGCCCAAGAGACCCAGTACTTC. Translating it yields CASSLGGGAQETQYF. The full variable domain, rest sourced from reference TRBV7-3 and TRBJ2-5, is GAGVSQTPSNKVTEKGKYVELRCDPISGHTALYWYRQSLGQGPEFLIYFQGTGAADDSGLPNDRFFAVRPEGSVSTLKIQRTERGDSAVYLCASSLGGGAQETQYFGPGTRLLVL.

Note on this clonotype: This may be a read error, as it is one base from a much larger clone. A read error is likely, as this CDR3 ends without the conserved phenylalanine or tryptophan. The gene calls are TRBV7-3 and TRBJ2-3; D is undetermined. Trimming shortened V by 0 bases and J by 11 bases, and 12 bases separated the two germline ends. The germline V gene has CDR1 SGHTA and CDR2 FQGTGA. The length of the CDR3 is 13 residues. The DNA of the CDR3 is TGTGCCAGCAGCTTAACTCCTGAGCTTCAGCAGTATTCT. Translated: CASSLTPELQQYS.

The chain uses TRBV29-1 and TRBJ2-5, with D perhaps matching TRBD1 or TRBD2 (6 bases each). Germline V gene data show CDR1 as SQVTM and CDR2 as ANQGSEA. The CDR3 contains 13 residues. The V gene lost 5 bases and the J gene lost 9 bases, with 19 bases spanning the gap. CDR3 DNA: TGCAGCGTTTTTGTGGGGGGCCAGGAGGCCCAGTACTTC. Translated, it gives CSVFVGGQEAQYF.

CDR3: CASSSRGTGATFF. The CDR3 DNA is TGTGCCAGCAGCTCGAGGGGGACAGGGGCAACTTTCTTT. This chain uses TRBV7-8 with TRBJ1-1; 10 bases fit TRBD1. Germline V gene sequence: CDR1 SGHVS, CDR2 FQNEAQ. J lost 12 bases, V lost 4 bases, and 8 bases had no gene match. The CDR3 loop spans 13 amino acids.

The J gene is TRBJ2-5, the V gene TRBV24-1; 9 bases match TRBD1. The CDR3 has 16 amino acids. Germline V lookup: CDR1 KGHDR, CDR2 SFDVKD. The ends lost 0 bases at V and 4 bases at J; junction bases unmatched: 5. The CDR3 loop is CATSDLRDRELETQYF. The CDR3 nucleotides read TGTGCCACCAGTGATTTGCGGGACAGGGAATTAGAGACCCAGTACTTC.

The rearrangement links TRBV20-1 to TRBJ1-1, with D uncertain. Germline CDR1 is DFQATT and CDR2 is SNEGSKA (reference sequence). V shed 0 bases and J shed 8 bases, with 13 bases lying between them. This CDR3 comprises 13 residues. This CDR3 reads CSARDPIQSEAFF. For the CDR3, the DNA is TGCAGTGCTAGAGATCCGATACAGAGCGAAGCTTTCTTT.

This clonotype was recorded only once. The chain couples TRBV11-2 to TRBJ2-1; D is unresolved. The germline V gene has CDR1 SGHAT and CDR2 FQNNGV. V lost 2 bases to trimming and J lost 5 bases, with 10 bases between them. The CDR3 is 14 amino acids. This CDR3 is CASSLNLGHNEQFF. CDR3 sequence (DNA): TGTGCCAGCAGCTTAAATCTAGGCCACAATGAGCAGTTCTTC.

CDR3 nucleotides: TGTGCCAGCGCCCGTAGGGCTCAAGAGACCCAGTACTTC. This translates into CASARRAQETQYF. The V gene is TRBV2, the J gene TRBJ2-5; no clear D. The CDR3 has 13 amino acids. V lost 8 bases and J lost 2, with 12 bases in between. CDR1 is SNHLY and CDR2 is FYNNEI in the germline V gene.

This clonotype was recorded many times. The V call is TRBV15, the J call TRBJ2-1; 8 bases map to TRBD2. Trimming at V came to 4 bases and at J to 12 bases, leaving 14 bases not matched to a gene. Germline CDR1 is LNHNV and CDR2 is YYDKDF (reference sequence). The CDR3 is 15 residues long. The DNA of the CDR3 is TGTGCCACCAGCACCGGGACTAGTACTACAATGAGGCAGTTCTTC. Translating gives CATSTGTSTTMRQFF.

This clonotype was detected only once. The chain recombines TRBV7-6 with TRBJ2-5, with 9 bases lining up with TRBD2. Looked up from germline, CDR1 is SGHVS and CDR2 is FNYEAQ. The V gene end was trimmed by 8 bases and the J gene end by 10 bases; junction bases not matched to a gene: 5. This CDR3 has 11 residues. This chain's CDR3 is CASGERGVQYF. CDR3 in DNA: TGTGCCAGCGGAGAGCGGGGGGTCCAGTACTTC.

Comment on this clonotype: Here the CDR3 omits its conserved ending phenylalanine or tryptophan, so a read error is the likely source. The DNA is left out, because the CDR3 cannot be placed on it with certainty; the CDR3 is given as TCRdb lists it. This chain uses TRBV2 with TRBJ1-1. The germline V gene encodes CDR1 SNHLY and CDR2 FYNNEI. The CDR3 is 9 residues long, counting both termini. Here the CDR3 reads CASREGTFS.

This clonotype was counted many times. The V and J genes are TRBV13 and TRBJ2-5; weak D call: TRBD2 (5 bases). The germline V and J ends were trimmed by 5 bases and 0 bases, with 16 bases remaining between them. The CDR3 has 16 residues. Germline loops: CDR1 PRHDT, CDR2 FYEKMQ (reference sequence). CDR3 sequence (DNA): TGTGCCAGCAGCACCCGGGGTGATGCGTACCAAGAGACCCAGTACTTC. Residues: CASSTRGDAYQETQYF.

In its sample, this clonotype was seen many times. The V call is TRBV11-2, the J call TRBJ1-1; TRBD1 matches 7 bases. The junction had 7 bases not matched to a gene; V was cut back by 4 bases and J by 2 bases. The germline CDR1 and CDR2 sequences are SGHAT and FQNNGV. The CDR3 totals 15 residues. DNA for the CDR3: TGTGCCAGCAGCTCCCCTCGACAGGGCAACACTGAAGCTTTCTTT. It specifies CASSSPRQGNTEAFF.